The clone carrying this TCR beta chain has only one observation. V was pared by 6 bases and J by 7 bases, with 12 bases of the junction left unmatched. This CDR3 comprises 15 residues. Per the germline V gene, CDR1 is MNHEY and CDR2 is SVGAGI. This entry belongs to a study of blood T cell repertoires in COVID-19. In the study overall: Italy, Spain and the United States were the sources of the convalescent and acute COVID-19 samples.

The assay was immunoSEQ multiplex PCR, and TCRdb's table has in-frame clones only and misses some. Of some 670,000 clones in the sample, 80% to 90% were seen once. The sequence came from a woman under 30 with acute or convalescent COVID-19. The chain recombines TRBV6-5 with TRBJ1-5; the match to TRBD1 covers 7 bases. Material for sequencing was peripheral blood. The CDR3, as DNA: TGTGCCAGCAGCGCCGACAGGGTAGGTGGCCAGCCCCAGCATTTT. It is translated as CASSADRVGGQPQHF.